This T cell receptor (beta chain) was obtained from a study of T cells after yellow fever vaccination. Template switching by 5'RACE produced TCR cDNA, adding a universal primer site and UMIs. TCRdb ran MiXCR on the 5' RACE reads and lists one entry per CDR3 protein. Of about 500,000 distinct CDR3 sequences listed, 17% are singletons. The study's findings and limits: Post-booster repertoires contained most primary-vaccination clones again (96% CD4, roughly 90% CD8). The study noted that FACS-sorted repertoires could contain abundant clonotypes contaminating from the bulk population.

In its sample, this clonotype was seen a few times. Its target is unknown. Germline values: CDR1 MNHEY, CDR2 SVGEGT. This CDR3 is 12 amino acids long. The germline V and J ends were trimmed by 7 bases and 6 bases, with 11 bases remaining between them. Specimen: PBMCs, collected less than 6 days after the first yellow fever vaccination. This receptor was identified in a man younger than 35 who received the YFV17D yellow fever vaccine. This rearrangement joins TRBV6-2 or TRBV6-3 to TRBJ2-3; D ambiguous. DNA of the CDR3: TGTGCCAGCATGGACGATCGTGATACGCAGTATTTT. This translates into CASMDDRDTQYF.